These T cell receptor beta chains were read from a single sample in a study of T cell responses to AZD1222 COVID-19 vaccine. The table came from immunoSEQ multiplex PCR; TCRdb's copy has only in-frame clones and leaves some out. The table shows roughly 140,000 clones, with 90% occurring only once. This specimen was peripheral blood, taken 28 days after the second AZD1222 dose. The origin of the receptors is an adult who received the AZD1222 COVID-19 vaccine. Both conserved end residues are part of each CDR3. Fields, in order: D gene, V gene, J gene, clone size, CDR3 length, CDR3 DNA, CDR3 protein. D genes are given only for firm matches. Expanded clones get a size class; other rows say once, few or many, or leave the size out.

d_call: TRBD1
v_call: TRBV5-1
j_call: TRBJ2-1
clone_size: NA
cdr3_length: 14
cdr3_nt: TGCGCCAGCAGCAGAACGGACAGGGTCAATGAGCAGTTCTTC
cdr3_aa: CASSRTDRVNEQFF

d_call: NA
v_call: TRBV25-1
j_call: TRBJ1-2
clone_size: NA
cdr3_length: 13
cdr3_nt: TGTGCCAGTTCTAGGGCCTCTAACTATGGCTACACCTTC
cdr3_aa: CASSRASNYGYTF

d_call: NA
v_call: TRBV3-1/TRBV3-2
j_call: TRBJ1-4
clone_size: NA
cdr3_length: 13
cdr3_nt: TGTGCCAGCAGCCAAGAAGGTTTCTGGGGCCTCTCCTTT
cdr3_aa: CASSQEGFWGLSF

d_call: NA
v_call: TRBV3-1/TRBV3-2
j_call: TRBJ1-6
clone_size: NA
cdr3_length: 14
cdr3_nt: TGTGCCAGCAGCCAAAGGGCGCCTAATTCACCCCTCCACTTT
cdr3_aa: CASSQRAPNSPLHF

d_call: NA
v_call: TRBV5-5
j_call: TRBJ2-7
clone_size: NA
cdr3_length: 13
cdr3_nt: TGTGCCAGCAGCTTGGCCGACACATACGAGCAGTACTTC
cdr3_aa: CASSLADTYEQYF

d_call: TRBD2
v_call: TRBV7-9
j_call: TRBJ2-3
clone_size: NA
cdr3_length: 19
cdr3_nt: TGTGCCAGCAGCTTAGCGCTTCGGACTAGCGGGAGATTAACAGATACGCAGTATTTT
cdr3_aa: CASSLALRTSGRLTDTQYF

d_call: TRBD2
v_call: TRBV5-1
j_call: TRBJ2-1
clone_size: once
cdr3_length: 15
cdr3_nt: TGCGCCAGCGGTTTACTGACTAGCACCGGCCATGAGCAGTTCTTC
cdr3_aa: CASGLLTSTGHEQFF

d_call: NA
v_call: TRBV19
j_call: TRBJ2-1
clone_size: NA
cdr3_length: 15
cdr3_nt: TGTGCCAGTAGTATCGGTCAGGGATCCTACAATGAGCAGTTCTTC
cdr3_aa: CASSIGQGSYNEQFF

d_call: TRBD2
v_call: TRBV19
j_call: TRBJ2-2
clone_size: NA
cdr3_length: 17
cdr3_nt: TGTGCCAGTACCTTGACTAGCGGGGGGCCGAACACCGGGGAGCTGTTTTTT
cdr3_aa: CASTLTSGGPNTGELFF

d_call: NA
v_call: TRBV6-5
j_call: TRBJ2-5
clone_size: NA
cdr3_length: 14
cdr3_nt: TGTGCCAGCAGCGAGGGCCACGAAGGGGAGACCCAGTACTTC
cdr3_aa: CASSEGHEGETQYF

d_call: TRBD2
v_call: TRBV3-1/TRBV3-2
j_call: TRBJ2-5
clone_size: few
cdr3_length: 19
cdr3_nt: TGTGCCAGCAGCCGACCCCTCGGGACTAGCGGGGGGCGAGAGGAGACCCAGTACTTC
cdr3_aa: CASSRPLGTSGGREETQYF

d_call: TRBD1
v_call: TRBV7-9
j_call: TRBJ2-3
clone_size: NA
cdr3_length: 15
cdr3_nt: TGTGCCAGCAGCTATACAGGGGGTACCACAGATACGCAGTATTTT
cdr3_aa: CASSYTGGTTDTQYF

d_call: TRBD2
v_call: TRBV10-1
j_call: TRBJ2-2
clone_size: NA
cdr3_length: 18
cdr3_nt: TGCGCCAGCAGTGATTTGGTTTTGGCGGGGGTAAACACCGGGGAGCTGTTTTTT
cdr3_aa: CASSDLVLAGVNTGELFF

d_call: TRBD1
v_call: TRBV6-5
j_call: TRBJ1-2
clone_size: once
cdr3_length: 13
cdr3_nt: TGTGCCAACACGGGACAGATAATAGGTGGCTACACCTTC
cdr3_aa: CANTGQIIGGYTF

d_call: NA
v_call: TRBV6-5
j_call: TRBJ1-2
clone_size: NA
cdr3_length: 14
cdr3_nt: TGTGCCAGCAGTTATCTTGGGCAGGGCTATGGCTACACCTTC
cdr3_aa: CASSYLGQGYGYTF

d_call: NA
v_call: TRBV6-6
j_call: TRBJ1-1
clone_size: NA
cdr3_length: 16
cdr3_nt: TGTGCCAGCAGTTTAGATCCAGAGATGTATGGCACTGAAGCTTTCTTT
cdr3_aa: CASSLDPEMYGTEAFF

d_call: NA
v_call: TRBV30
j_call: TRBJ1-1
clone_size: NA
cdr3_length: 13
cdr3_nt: TGTGCCTGGCACACGGAGGGTAACACTGAAGCTTTCTTT
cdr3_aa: CAWHTEGNTEAFF

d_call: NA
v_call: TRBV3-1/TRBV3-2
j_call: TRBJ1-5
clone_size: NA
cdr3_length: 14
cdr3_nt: TGTGCCAGCAGCCAATCCCCGGACCCTCAGCCCCAGCATTTT
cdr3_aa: CASSQSPDPQPQHF

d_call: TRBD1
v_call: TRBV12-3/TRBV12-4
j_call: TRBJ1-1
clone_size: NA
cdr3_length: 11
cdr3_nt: TGTGCCAGCAGGGGGGACAGTGAAGCTTTCTTT
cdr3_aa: CASRGDSEAFF

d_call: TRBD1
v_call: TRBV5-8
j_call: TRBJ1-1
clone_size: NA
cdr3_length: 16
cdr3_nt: TGTGCCAGCAGCCGGACAGGGGGCTCGATTAGTACTGAAGCTTTCTTT
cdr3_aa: CASSRTGGSISTEAFF

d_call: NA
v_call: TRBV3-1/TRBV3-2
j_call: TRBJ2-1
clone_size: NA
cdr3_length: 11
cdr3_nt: TGTGCCAGCAGCCAAGACTCTGAGCAGTTCTTC
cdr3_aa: CASSQDSEQFF

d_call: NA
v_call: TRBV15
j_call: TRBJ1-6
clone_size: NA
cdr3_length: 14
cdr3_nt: TGTGCCACCAGCAGAGATAGGGGGATTTCACCCCTCCACTTT
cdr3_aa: CATSRDRGISPLHF

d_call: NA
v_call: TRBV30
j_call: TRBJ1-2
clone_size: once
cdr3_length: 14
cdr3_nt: TGTGCCTGGAACATACAGGGCGCCAGCTATGGCTACACCTTC
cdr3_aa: CAWNIQGASYGYTF

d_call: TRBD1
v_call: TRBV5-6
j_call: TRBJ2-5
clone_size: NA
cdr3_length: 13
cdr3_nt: TGTGCCAGCAGCAGGGACAGGAGGGAGACCCAGTACTTC
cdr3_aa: CASSRDRRETQYF

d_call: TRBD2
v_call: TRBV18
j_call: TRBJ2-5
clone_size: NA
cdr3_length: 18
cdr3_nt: TGTGCCAGCTCACCACCGCGAACTAGCGGGGGATTACAAGAGACCCAGTACTTC
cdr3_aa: CASSPPRTSGGLQETQYF

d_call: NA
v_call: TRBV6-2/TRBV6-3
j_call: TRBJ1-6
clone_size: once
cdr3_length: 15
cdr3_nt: TGTGCCAGCAGTGACCGACAGATCTATAATTCACCCCTCCACTTT
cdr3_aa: CASSDRQIYNSPLHF

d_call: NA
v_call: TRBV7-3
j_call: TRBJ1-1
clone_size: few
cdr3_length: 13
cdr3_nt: TGTGCCAGCAGCCTGGGGGCCTTCACTGAAGCTTTCTTT
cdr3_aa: CASSLGAFTEAFF

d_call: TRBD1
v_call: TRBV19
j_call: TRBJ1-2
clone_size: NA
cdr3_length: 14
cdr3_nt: TGTGCCAGTGCGCCCCGACAGGGATACTATGGCTACACCTTC
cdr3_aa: CASAPRQGYYGYTF

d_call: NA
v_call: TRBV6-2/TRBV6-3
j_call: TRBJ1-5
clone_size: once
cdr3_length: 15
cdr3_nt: TGTGCCAGCAGCTCCGTTGCAACTTACAATCAGCCCCAGCATTTT
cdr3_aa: CASSSVATYNQPQHF

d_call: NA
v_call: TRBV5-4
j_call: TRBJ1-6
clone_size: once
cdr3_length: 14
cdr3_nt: TGTGCCAGCAGCCCGGGGGGGGTAGGTTCACCCCTCCACTTT
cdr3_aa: CASSPGGVGSPLHF

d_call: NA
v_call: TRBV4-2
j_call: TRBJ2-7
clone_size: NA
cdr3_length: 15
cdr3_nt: TGTGCCAGCAGCCACGTAAGGACCTCAGGCTACGAGCAGTACTTC
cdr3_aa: CASSHVRTSGYEQYF

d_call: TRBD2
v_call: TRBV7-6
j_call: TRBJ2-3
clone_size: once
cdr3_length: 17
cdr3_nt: TGTGCCAGCAGCTTAGAGGCTAGCGGGAGGGGGACAGATACGCAGTATTTT
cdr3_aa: CASSLEASGRGTDTQYF

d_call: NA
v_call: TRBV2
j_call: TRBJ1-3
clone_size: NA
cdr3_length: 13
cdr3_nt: TGTGCCAGCAGTGTTGCGGCAGGAAACACCATATATTTT
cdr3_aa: CASSVAAGNTIYF

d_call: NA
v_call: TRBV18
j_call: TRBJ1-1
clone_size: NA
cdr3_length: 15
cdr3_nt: TGTGCCAGCTCACCACCCGGGGTTCGGGCTACTGAAGCTTTCTTT
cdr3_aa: CASSPPGVRATEAFF

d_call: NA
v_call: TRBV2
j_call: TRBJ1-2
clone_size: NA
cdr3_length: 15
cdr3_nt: TGTGCCAGCAGTGACCTGCGGACGACCTCTTCGGGCTACACCTTC
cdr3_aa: CASSDLRTTSSGYTF

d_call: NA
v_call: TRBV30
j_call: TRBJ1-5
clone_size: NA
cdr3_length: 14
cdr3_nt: TGTGCCTGGAGTGCGGGACACCCAAATCAGCCCCAGCATTTT
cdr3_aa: CAWSAGHPNQPQHF

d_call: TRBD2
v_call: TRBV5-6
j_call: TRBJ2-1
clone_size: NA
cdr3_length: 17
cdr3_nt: TGTGCCAGCAGCTCCTCAGGACTAGCGGGATCCTACAATGAGCAGTTCTTC
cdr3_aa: CASSSSGLAGSYNEQFF

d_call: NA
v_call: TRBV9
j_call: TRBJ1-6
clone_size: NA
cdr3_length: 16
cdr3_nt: TGTGCCAGCAGCGTTACGTCCGGGACGGTCAATTCACCCCTCCACTTT
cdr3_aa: CASSVTSGTVNSPLHF

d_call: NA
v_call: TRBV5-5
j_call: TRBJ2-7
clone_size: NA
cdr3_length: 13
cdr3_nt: TGTGCCAGCAGCTTGGTTGGAGGGAACGAGCAGTACTTC
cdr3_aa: CASSLVGGNEQYF

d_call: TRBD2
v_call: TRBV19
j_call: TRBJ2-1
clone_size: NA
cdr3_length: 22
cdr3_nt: TGTGCCAGTAGTCTTCGGAGTATTGAGACTAGCGGGAGGGTAGGCTCCTACAATGAGCAGTTCTTC
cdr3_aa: CASSLRSIETSGRVGSYNEQFF

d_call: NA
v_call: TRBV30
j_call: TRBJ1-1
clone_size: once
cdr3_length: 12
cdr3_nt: TGTGCCTGGAGTGTCGGGTCCACTGAAGCTTTCTTT
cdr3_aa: CAWSVGSTEAFF

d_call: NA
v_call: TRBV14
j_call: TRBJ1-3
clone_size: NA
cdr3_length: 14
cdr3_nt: TGTGCCAGCAGCTTTTACCAATTCGGAAACACCATATATTTT
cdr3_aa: CASSFYQFGNTIYF

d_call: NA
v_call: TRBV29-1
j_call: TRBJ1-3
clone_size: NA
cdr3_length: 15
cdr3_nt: TGCAGCGTTCAGTCGGCAGGGAACTCTGGAAACACCATATATTTT
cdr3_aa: CSVQSAGNSGNTIYF

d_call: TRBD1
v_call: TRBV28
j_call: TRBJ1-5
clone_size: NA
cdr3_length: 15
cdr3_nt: TGTGCCAGCAGCGTACAGGGGACAGGCAATCAGCCCCAGCATTTT
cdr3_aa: CASSVQGTGNQPQHF

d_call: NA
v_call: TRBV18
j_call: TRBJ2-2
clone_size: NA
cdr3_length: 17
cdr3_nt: TGTGCCAGCTCACCGGGGTTAGCGGTTCAGAACACCGGGGAGCTGTTTTTT
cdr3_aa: CASSPGLAVQNTGELFF